This TCR beta chain was profiled in a study of identical twins. Using its own MiXCR run on the 5' RACE reads, TCRdb lists one record per CDR3 protein. This table has 500,000 or so distinct CDR3 sequences, 22% appearing once. This clonotype was counted a few times. Healthy Caucasians alone served as donors. Germline lookup yields CDR1 DFQATT and CDR2 SNEGSKA (reference sequence). This CDR3 spans 13 amino acids. The germline V and J ends were trimmed by 5 bases and 0 bases, with 8 bases remaining between them. In addition, the sample was reused for a study of T cells expressing NK-cell markers. From that study: Several of the donors carried dominant NKG2C+ clonotypes that took up roughly 1.0-7.5% of their CD8+ T cells.

The specimen was CD4+ T cells sorted from blood. The TCR comes from a young woman in good health. The genes are TRBV20-1 and TRBJ2-1; D gene unclear. The CDR3 DNA reads TGCAGTGCTTCCCCGTCCTCCTACAATGAGCAGTTCTTC. This translates into CSASPSSYNEQFF.